This T cell receptor (beta chain) derives from a study of blood T cell repertoires in COVID-19. As for the study in general: COVID-19 samples, acute and convalescent, were from the United States, Italy and Spain. T cells, B-cell-depleted T cells, or PBMCs provided the cDNA or gDNA that served as material.

This CDR3 region has 14 residues. Trimming removed 1 base from V and 7 bases from J, with 8 bases in between. Looked up from germline, CDR1 is SEHNR and CDR2 is FQNEAQ (reference sequence). Authors' methods: Amplifying reference gene primers gave estimates of nucleated cell counts. TCRdb keeps only in-frame clones here, not all; method: immunoSEQ multiplex PCR. V and J calls plus clone size are reproduced from that table; the DNA served to infer D and trimming. The table includes 370,000 or so clones, roughly 80% detected once. The receptor's source is a human donor with acute or convalescent COVID-19. The donor label of this sample is uncertain. The chain is built from TRBV7-9 and TRBJ1-6, with a possible D match to TRBD1 (6 bases). The sequenced material came from peripheral blood. This chain's CDR3 is CASSLEGVNSPLHF. The CDR3 coding sequence is TGTGCCAGCAGCTTAGAGGGGGTGAATTCACCCCTCCACTTT.